A single sample is the source of the 7 T cell receptor beta chains below, sequenced in a study of blood T cell repertoires in COVID-19. Generated by immunoSEQ multiplex PCR, the TCRdb table keeps only in-frame clones and is missing some. The sample lists about 200,000 clones, around 85% seen once, with over 15% in the top ten. The sample was peripheral blood. Every receptor here comes from a person aged 70 to 85 with COVID-19, enrolled during active disease.

This clone was picked up one time. This chain connects TRBV7-2 to TRBJ1-2; D perhaps matches TRBD1 (5 bases). CDR3 length: 13 residues. V was shortened by 1 base and J by 8 bases, with 11 bases between the two germline ends. Germline values: CDR1 SGHTA, CDR2 FQGNSA. The CDR3 nucleotides read TGTGCCAGCAGCTTAGTCAGGGTCGAGGGCTACACCTTC. The encoded protein is CASSLVRVEGYTF.

The rearrangement uses TRBV20-1 and TRBJ1-1, with D uncertain. The CDR3 covers 11 residues. CDR1 and CDR2 (germline): DFQATT, SNEGSKA (reference sequence). Deletions cut 3 bases from V and 4 bases from J, with 6 bases between. CDR3 in amino acids: CSARFSTEAFF. The CDR3 DNA reads TGCAGTGCTAGGTTTAGCACTGAAGCTTTCTTT.

In nucleotides, the CDR3 is TGCGCCAGCAGTTCAACAGGGGGCGCCGGTAACTATGGCTACACCTTC. Translation: CASSSTGGAGNYGYTF. The J gene is TRBJ1-2, the V gene TRBV5-1, with 9 bases lining up with TRBD1. Unmatched junction bases numbered 9, after V lost 5 bases and J lost 1 base. From germline, CDR1 is SGHRS and CDR2 YFSETQ. The CDR3 has 16 amino acids. The entire variable domain, with the rest obtained from reference TRBV5-1 and TRBJ1-2, is as follows: KAGVTQTPRYLIKTRGQQVTLSCSPISGHRSVSWYQQTPGQGLQFLFEYFSETQRNKGNFPGRFSGRQFSNSRSEMNVSTLELGDSALYLCASSSTGGAGNYGYTFGSGTRLTVV.

This clone was observed once. The DNA for the CDR3 is TGTGCCAGCAGCCAGTCGCTGGACAGGGGCCACAATAATTCACCCCTCCACTTT. Residues: CASSQSLDRGHNNSPLHF. This rearrangement joins TRBV3-1 (or the pseudogene TRBV3-2) to TRBJ1-6, with 9 bases fitting TRBD1. Germline-derived CDR1 and CDR2 are LGHDT and YNNKEL (reference sequence). J was trimmed by 5 bases and V by 3 bases; bases with no gene match: 11. The CDR3 runs to 18 residues.

The rearrangement joins TRBV3-1 (or the pseudogene TRBV3-2) to TRBJ1-1; D perhaps matches TRBD1 (5 bases). Germline CDR1 reads LGHDT; CDR2 reads YNNKEL (reference sequence). Trimming stripped 8 bases from V and 4 bases from J, with 14 bases between. The CDR3 loop spans 13 amino acids. The CDR3 protein is CASGASWGTEAFF. The CDR3 bases are TGTGCCAGCGGGGCCAGCTGGGGCACTGAAGCTTTCTTT.

The chain combines TRBV19 with TRBJ2-3; D might be TRBD2 (6 bases). Trimming took 2 bases from V and 4 from J, leaving 22 bases between them. The CDR3 covers 18 residues. Germline V gives CDR1 LNHDA, CDR2 SQIVND (reference sequence). The DNA of the CDR3 is TGTGCCAGTAGTATATTCCCCCCAACGGGACTGAGGGCAGATACGCAGTATTTT. The encoded protein is CASSIFPPTGLRADTQYF.

This chain uses TRBV24-1 with TRBJ2-2; perhaps TRBD1 as D (6 bases). The CDR3 runs 13 residues. Germline V gives CDR1 KGHDR, CDR2 SFDVKD. V was shortened by 7 bases and J by 6 bases, with 11 bases between the two germline ends. DNA for the CDR3: TGTGCCACCAGAGACAGGCCAGCCGGGGAGCTGTTTTTT. Translating gives CATRDRPAGELFF.